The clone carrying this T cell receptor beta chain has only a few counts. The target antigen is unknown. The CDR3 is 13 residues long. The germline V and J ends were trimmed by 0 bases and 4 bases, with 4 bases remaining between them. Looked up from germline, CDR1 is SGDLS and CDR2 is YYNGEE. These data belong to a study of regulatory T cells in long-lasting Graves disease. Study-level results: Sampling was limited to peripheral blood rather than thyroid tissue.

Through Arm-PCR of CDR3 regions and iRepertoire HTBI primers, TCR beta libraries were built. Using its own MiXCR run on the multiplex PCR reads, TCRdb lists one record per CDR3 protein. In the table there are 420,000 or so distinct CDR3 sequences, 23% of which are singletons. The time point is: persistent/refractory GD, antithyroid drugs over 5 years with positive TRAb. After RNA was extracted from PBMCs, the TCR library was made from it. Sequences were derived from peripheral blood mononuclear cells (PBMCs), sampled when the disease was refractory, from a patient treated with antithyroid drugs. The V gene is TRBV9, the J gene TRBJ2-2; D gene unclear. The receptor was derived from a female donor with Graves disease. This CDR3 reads CASSVGVTGELFF. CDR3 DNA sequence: TGTGCCAGCAGCGTAGGAGTCACCGGGGAGCTGTTTTTT.